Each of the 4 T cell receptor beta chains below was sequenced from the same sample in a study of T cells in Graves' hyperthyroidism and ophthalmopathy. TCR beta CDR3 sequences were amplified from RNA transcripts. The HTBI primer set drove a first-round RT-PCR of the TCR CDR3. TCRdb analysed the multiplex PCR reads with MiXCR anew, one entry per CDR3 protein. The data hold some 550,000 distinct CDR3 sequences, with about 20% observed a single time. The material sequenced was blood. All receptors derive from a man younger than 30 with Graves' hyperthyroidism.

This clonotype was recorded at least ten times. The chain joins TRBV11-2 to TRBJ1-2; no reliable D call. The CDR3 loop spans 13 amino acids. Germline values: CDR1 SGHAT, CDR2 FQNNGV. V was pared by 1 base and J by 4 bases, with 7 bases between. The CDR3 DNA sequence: TGTGCCAGCAGCTTAGTGATAAGCTATGGCTACACCTTC. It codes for CASSLVISYGYTF. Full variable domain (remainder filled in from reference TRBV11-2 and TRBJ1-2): EAGVAQSPRYKIIEKRQSVAFWCNPISGHATLYWYQQILGQGPKLLIQFQNNGVVDDSQLPKDRFSAERLKGVDSTLKIQPAKLEDSAVYLCASSLVISYGYTFGSGTRLTVV.

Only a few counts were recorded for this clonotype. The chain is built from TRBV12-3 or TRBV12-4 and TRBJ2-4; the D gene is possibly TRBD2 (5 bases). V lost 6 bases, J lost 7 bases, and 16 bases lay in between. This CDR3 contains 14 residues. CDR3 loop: CASSPGVVPNIQYF. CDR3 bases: TGTGCCAGCAGCCCCGGGGTGGTGCCGAACATTCAGTACTTC.

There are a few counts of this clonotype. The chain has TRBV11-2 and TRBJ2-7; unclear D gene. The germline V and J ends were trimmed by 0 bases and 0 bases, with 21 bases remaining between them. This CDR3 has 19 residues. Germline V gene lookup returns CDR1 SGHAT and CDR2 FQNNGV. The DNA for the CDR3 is TGTGCCAGCAGCTTAGAAACCTTCTTCGGGTCTACCTCCTCCTACGAGCAGTACTTC. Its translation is CASSLETFFGSTSSYEQYF.

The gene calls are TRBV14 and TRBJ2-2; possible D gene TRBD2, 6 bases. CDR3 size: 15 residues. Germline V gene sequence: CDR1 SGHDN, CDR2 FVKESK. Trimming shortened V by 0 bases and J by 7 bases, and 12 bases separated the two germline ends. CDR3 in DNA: TGTGCCAGCAGCCAAGAGGAGGGGATCAGCGGGGAGCTGTTTTTT. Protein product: CASSQEEGISGELFF.